A selection of T cell receptor beta chains follows, all from one sample in a study of naive and memory T cell subsets. TCRdb re-derived calls from the UMI-ligation and nested PCR reads in MiXCR, one entry per CDR3 protein. The sample shows roughly 27,000 distinct CDR3 sequences, roughly 10% of them seen only once. Specimen: effector memory CD4+ T cells from blood. The receptors here all came from a human donor in good health. Each CDR3 is given without its conserved first and last residue. A D gene is named only where the DNA matches it firmly.

j_call	d_call	v_call	cdr3_aa
TRBJ1-4	NA	TRBV16	ASSRGAQEKLF
TRBJ2-7	TRBD2	TRBV7-2	ASSLSFLRGRASGEQY
TRBJ1-2	TRBD1	TRBV7-2	ASSLRDRGDYGYT
TRBJ2-1	NA	TRBV12-3/TRBV12-4	ASSYHRAGKYNEQF
TRBJ2-3	TRBD2	TRBV20-1	SARDSRGGPLDTQY
TRBJ2-6	NA	TRBV5-4	ASSGKRGGGANVLT
TRBJ2-2	TRBD2	TRBV5-1	ASSLGLADTGELF
TRBJ2-7	NA	TRBV6-1	ASSSWTSPYEQY
TRBJ1-3	NA	TRBV7-9	ASSLAGAPGNTIY
TRBJ2-5	TRBD2	TRBV7-2	ASSERGTSGKETQY
TRBJ2-1	TRBD2	TRBV6-2/TRBV6-3	ASRTIPQILAGYDNEQF
TRBJ2-5	NA	TRBV6-2/TRBV6-3	ASSDPSETQY
TRBJ2-1	TRBD1	TRBV19	ASSSTGGVWGSYNEQF
TRBJ2-1	NA	TRBV9	ASSVGPNSYNEQF
TRBJ1-5	TRBD1	TRBV2	ASSRTGISNQPQH
TRBJ2-5	NA	TRBV4-1	ASSQEGFGVQETQY
TRBJ1-2	TRBD1	TRBV18	ASSPPGQIDGYT
TRBJ1-4	NA	TRBV5-1	ASSLAGYEKLF
TRBJ1-1	NA	TRBV14	ASSTHTGSILGNEAF
TRBJ2-3	NA	TRBV20-1	SASRVDPDTQY
TRBJ1-2	NA	TRBV7-6	ASSLVGAPANYGYT
TRBJ2-1	NA	TRBV12-5	ASGTETYNEQF
TRBJ2-3	TRBD2	TRBV11-3	ASSQPSGREGQVYTDTQY
TRBJ2-1	TRBD1	TRBV18	ASSSVGQYTSSSYNEQF
TRBJ2-1	NA	TRBV6-2/TRBV6-3	ASSLRTDEQF
TRBJ2-7	NA	TRBV7-8	ASSTRRDGPYEQY
TRBJ2-7	NA	TRBV30	AWSQPLGYEQY
TRBJ2-7	TRBD2	TRBV7-9	ASSSASGSYEQY
TRBJ2-2	NA	TRBV7-2	ASSFAGVDTGELF
TRBJ2-1	TRBD2	TRBV20-1	SARDGGRDNEQF
TRBJ2-5	NA	TRBV20-1	STTATGGRKTQY
TRBJ1-1	NA	TRBV12-3/TRBV12-4	ASSLAQRGTEAF
TRBJ2-5	TRBD1	TRBV7-9	ASSSRQGSETQY
TRBJ2-7	TRBD1	TRBV6-2/TRBV6-3	ASEQGDSYEQY
TRBJ1-6	TRBD1	TRBV29-1	SVSGTGGSPLH
TRBJ2-7	TRBD1	TRBV5-5	ASSTQQGTSRVEQY
TRBJ2-3	NA	TRBV27	ASSFGQGGATDTQY
TRBJ2-3	TRBD2	TRBV12-3/TRBV12-4	ASTRGLAGDTQY
TRBJ2-3	NA	TRBV28	ASRDLDSTDTQY
TRBJ2-1	NA	TRBV20-1	SARGPRGNEQF
TRBJ2-5	NA	TRBV20-1	SARDLRQAEETQY
TRBJ1-1	TRBD1	TRBV30	AFGQGLNTEAF
TRBJ2-5	TRBD2	TRBV28	ASSLGTSGGQETQY
TRBJ2-2	NA	TRBV30	AWRPPGLLNTGELF
TRBJ2-7	NA	TRBV11-3	ASSLGASNEQY